This T cell receptor beta chain was identified during a study of metastatic and nonmetastatic thyroid tumors (dated by TCRdb to 2020 to 2021). Study-wide context: Repertoires were compared across peripheral blood and tumor or nodule tissue samples from malignant and benign thyroid patients.

This clone occurred many times. Its antigen is still unknown. Base qualities were left out, and no much larger clone turns up one base away. Before undergoing thyroid surgery, none of the patients had been given any kind of treatment. The study retrospectively analysed patient clinical samples collected from about 2012 to 2019 using T-cell receptor beta sequencing. CDR1 MNHEY and CDR2 SVGEGT are derived from the germline V gene. Trimming at the junction amounts to 6 bases on V and 4 bases on J, and the germline ends lie 15 bases apart. From the cysteine through the phenylalanine, the CDR3 covers 14 amino acids. The CDR3 DNA has 42 bases and is translated from base 1. Library method: PCR. The instrument given in TCRdb is Illumina HiSeq 4000. High-throughput sequencing was used to profile the TCR beta-chain CDR3 region of each patient. On the authors' methods: A classifier to discriminate distant-metastatic papillary thyroid cancer patients was built from CDR3 differences across clinicopathological groups. Repertoire diversity was assessed with the Shannon index, and tumor-blood repertoire similarity with the Morisita-Horn index. TCRdb applied fastp at Q25 and MiXCR to the public reads, then kept only in-frame beta chains. These V and J calls derive from TCRdb rather than the authors' analysis. The sample table records 65,000 to 70,000 clones; 14% of these occur just once. The biggest ten clones account for 6.5% of the sample.

General findings and caveats noted by the study authors: In both blood and tumor samples, TCR beta diversity was reported to be significantly higher in malignant tumors than in benign nodules.

This receptor was taken from a male donor with papillary thyroid cancer or a benign thyroid nodule (not recorded which). Some clones in this sample may be carry-over from other donors' samples. The chain joins TRBV6-2 or TRBV6-3 to TRBJ1-1; no D gene call is confident. Sequencing was done on a sample of blood. This receptor has the CDR3 CASRPKGAGTEAFF. The nucleotide sequence reads as follows: TGTGCCAGCAGGCCGAAGGGTGCGGGCACTGAAGCTTTCTTT.